The clone carrying this TCR beta chain was found many times. Its antigen is unidentified. The data originate from a study of CD8 T cells in ankylosing spondylitis. Study observations and caveats: Disease-linked clones were reportedly significantly enriched in matched ankylosing spondylitis synovial fluid. In peripheral blood, disease-linked CD8+ clones occurred at relatively low frequencies.

Trimming left V 8 bases short and J 1 base short, with 12 bases between. Germline CDR1 and CDR2: SQVTM and ANQGSEA. The length of the CDR3 is 13 residues. TCRdb reprocessed the 5' RACE reads via MiXCR and lists one record per CDR3 protein. Of some 130,000 distinct CDR3 sequences listed, about 7.3% were seen once; the top ten hold under 15%. Sequencing was performed on blood, either unsorted or a sorted T cell fraction (not recorded which). This TCR was recovered from a female donor with ankylosing spondylitis or in good health (not recorded which). The J gene is TRBJ2-1, the V gene TRBV29-1, with D perhaps matching TRBD1 or TRBD2 (5 bases each). The CDR3 protein is CSMGQRSYNEQFF. CDR3 sequence (DNA): TGCAGCATGGGGCAGCGGTCCTACAATGAGCAGTTCTTC.